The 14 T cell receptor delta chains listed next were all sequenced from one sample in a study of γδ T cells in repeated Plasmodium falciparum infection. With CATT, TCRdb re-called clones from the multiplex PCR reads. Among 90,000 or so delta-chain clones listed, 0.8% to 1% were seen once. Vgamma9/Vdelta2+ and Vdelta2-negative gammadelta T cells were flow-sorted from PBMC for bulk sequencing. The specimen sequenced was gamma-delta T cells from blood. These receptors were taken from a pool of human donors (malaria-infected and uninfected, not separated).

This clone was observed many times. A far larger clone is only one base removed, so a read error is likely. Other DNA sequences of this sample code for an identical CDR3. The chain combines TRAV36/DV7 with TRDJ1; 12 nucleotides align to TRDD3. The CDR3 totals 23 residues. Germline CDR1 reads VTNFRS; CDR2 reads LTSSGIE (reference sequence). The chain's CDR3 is CAVEGFARRNYWGILRYTDKLIF. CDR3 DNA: TGTGCTGTGGAAGGGTTTGCGCGACGAAACTACTGGGGGATACTTAGGTACACCGATAAGCTCATCTTT. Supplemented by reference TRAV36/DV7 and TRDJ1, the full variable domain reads EDKVVQSPLSLVVHEGDTVTLNCSYEVTNFRSLLWYKQEKKAPTFLFMLTSSGIEKKSGRLSSILDKKELSSILNITATQTGDSAIYLCAVEGFARRNYWGILRYTDKLIFGKGTRVTVEP.

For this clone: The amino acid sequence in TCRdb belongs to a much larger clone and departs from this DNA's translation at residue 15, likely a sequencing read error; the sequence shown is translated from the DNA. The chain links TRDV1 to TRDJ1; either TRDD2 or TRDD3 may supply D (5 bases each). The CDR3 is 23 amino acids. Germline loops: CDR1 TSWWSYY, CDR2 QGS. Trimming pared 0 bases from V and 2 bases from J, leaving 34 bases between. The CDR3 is CALGELALPNFQFGMRVTDKLIF. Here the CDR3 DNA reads TGTGCTCTTGGGGAACTAGCCCTACCCAACTTCCAGTTTGGGATGCGCGTAACCGATAAACTCATCTTT.

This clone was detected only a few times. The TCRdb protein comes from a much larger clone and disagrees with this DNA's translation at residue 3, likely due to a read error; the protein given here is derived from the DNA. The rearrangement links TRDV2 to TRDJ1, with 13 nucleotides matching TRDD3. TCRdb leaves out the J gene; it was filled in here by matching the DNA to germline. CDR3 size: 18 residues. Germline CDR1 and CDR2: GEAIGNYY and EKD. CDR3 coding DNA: TGTGCCCGTGACTCTTTACTGGGGGATACGCGTAAAGAGCTAACACTCATCTTT. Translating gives CARDSLLGDTRKELTLIF.

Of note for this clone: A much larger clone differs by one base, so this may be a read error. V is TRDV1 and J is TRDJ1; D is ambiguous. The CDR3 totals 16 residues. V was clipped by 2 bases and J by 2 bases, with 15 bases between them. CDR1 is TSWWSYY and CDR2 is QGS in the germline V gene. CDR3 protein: CALGEDVDWETDKLIF. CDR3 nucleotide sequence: TGTGCTCTTGGGGAAGACGTGGATTGGGAAACCGATAAACTCATCTTT.

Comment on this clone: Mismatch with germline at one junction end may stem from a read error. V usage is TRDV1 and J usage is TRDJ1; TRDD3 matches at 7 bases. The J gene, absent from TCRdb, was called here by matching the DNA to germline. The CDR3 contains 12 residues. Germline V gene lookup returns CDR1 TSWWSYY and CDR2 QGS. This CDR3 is CSVLGYTDKLIF. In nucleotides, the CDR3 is TGCTCTGTACTGGGGTACACCGATAAACTCATCTTT.

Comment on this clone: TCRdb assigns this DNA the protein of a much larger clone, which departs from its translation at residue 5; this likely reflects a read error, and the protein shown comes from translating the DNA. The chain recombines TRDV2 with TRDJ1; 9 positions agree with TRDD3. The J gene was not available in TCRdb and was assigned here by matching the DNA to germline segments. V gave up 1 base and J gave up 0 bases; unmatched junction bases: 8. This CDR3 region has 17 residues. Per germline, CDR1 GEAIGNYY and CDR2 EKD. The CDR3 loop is CACDTLGDMDYTDKLIF. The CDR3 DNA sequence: TGTGCCTGTGACACGTTGGGGGATATGGACTACACCGATAAACTCATCTTT.

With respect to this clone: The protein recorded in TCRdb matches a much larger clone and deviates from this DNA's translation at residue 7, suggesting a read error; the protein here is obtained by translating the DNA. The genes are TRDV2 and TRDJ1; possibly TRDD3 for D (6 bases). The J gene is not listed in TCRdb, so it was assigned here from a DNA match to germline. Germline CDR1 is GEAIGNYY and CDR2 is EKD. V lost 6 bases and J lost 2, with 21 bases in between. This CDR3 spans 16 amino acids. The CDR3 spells CACTGGRSRGTDKLIF. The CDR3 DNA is TGTGCCTGTACCGGGGGACGCAGTAGAGGAACCGATAAACTCATCTTT.

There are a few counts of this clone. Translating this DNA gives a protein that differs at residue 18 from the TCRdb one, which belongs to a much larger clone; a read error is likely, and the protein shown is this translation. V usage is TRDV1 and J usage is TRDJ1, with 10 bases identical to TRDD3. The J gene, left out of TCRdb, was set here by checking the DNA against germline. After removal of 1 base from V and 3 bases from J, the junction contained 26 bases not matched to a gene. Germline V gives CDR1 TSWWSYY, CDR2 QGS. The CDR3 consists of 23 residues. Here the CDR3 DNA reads TGTGCTCTTGGGGAACGGTATCCTACAGGAGGGTGGGGGATACCCCCCTACGCCGATAAACTCATCTTT. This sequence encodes CALGERYPTGGWGIPPYADKLIF.

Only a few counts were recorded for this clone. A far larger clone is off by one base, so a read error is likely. CDR3 sequence reads: CAYRTTSVYLYTDKLIF. CDR3 bases: TGTGCTTATAGGACTACCTCCGTTTATCTGTACACCGATAAACTCATCTTT. The chain has TRAV38-2/DV8 and TRDJ1, with D unclear. Because TCRdb records no J gene, it was assigned here through a match of the DNA to germline. V lost 3 bases, J lost 0 bases, and 18 bases lay in between. This CDR3 is 17 amino acids long. The germline V gene has CDR1 TSESDYY and CDR2 QEAYKQQN.

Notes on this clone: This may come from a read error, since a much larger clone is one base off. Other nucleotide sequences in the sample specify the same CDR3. The DNA for the CDR3 is TGCGCTCTTGGGGAACTAGAATTCCTACGTTCGCTTCACTGGGGGATACGCACCCAGCACACCGATAAACTCATCTTT. Translated, it gives CALGELEFLRSLHWGIRTQHTDKLIF. The V gene is TRDV1, the J gene TRDJ1; 13 bases agree with TRDD3. The CDR3 length is 26 residues. Germline V gene data show CDR1 as TSWWSYY and CDR2 as QGS.

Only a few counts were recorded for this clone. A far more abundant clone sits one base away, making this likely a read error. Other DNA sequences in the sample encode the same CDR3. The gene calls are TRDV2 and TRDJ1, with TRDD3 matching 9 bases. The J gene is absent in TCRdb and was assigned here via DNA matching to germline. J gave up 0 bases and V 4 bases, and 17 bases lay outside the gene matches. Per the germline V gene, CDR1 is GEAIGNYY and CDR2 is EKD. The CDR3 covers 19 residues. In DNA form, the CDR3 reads TGTGCCTGTGATACCGTTGGTACTGGGGGACCAAAGTACACCGATAAACTCATCTTT. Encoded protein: CACDTVGTGGPKYTDKLIF.

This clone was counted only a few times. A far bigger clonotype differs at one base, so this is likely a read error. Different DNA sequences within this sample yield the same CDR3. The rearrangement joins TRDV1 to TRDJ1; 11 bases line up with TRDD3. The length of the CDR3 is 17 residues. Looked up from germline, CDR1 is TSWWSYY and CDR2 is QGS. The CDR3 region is CALGEFPPGGYSDKLIF. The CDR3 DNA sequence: TGTGCTCTTGGGGAATTTCCCCCTGGGGGATACTCCGATAAACTCATCTTC.

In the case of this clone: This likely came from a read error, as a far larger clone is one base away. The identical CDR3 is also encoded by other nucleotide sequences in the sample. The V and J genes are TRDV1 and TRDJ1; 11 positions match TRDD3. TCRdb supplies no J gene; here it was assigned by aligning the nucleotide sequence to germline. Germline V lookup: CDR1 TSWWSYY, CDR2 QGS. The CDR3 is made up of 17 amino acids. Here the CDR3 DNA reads TGTGCCCTTGGGGAATTTCCCCCTGGGGGATACTCCGATAAACTCATCTTT. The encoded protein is CALGEFPPGGYSDKLIF.

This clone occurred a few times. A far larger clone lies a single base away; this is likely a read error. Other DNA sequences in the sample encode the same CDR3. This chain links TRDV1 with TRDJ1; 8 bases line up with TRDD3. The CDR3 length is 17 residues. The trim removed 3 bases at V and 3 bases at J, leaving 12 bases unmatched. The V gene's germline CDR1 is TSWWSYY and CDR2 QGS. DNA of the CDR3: TGTGCTCTTGGGGAGCGAAGGGGAATGGGGATACCCGATAAACTCATCTTT. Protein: CALGERRGMGIPDKLIF.